This entry lists 26 T cell receptor beta chains sequenced from one sample in a study of cytomegalovirus exposure and HLA in healthy donors. PCR was performed using 60 Vbeta and 13 Jbeta primers. Libraries were prepared by immunoSEQ multiplex PCR; TCRdb keeps only in-frame clonotypes and omits some of them. Of fewer than 120,000 clones in the sample, about 80% were seen once. Sequencing was done on a sample of PBMCs. Receptors originate from a man aged 25 to 40 in good health and CMV-seropositive.

The chain employs TRBV4-1 and TRBJ2-5, with 7 bases aligning to TRBD1. CDR3 length: 17 amino acids. CDR1 MGHRA and CDR2 YSYEKL come from the germline V gene. J lost 1 base, V lost 0 bases, and 8 bases had no gene match. The CDR3 sequence: CASSQDFGRGFQETQYF. DNA of the CDR3: TGCGCCAGCAGCCAAGATTTCGGCAGGGGGTTCCAAGAGACCCAGTACTTC.

Details on this clone: Other nucleotide sequences from this sample produce the same CDR3. The V gene is TRBV29-1, the J gene TRBJ1-2; possibly TRBD1 for D (5 bases). CDR1 is SQVTM, CDR2 ANQGSEA, per germline. This CDR3 comprises 11 residues. V dropped 5 bases and J dropped 6 bases, with 10 bases sitting between them. CDR3 loop: CSVRRGDGYTF. The CDR3 DNA is TGCAGCGTTAGGCGGGGCGATGGCTACACCTTC.

The rearrangement uses TRBV4-2 and TRBJ1-2; D uncertain. V gave up 1 base and J gave up 5 bases, with 14 bases separating them. CDR3 length: 15 residues. Germline V gives CDR1 LGHNA, CDR2 YNFKEQ. The CDR3 coding sequence is TGTGCCAGCAGCCAAGCGGGGAGGCAGACGTATGGCTACACCTTC. Encoded protein: CASSQAGRQTYGYTF.

As DNA, the CDR3 is TGTGCCAGCAGCCTTGAGATCTCCTATAATTCACCCCTCCACTTT. Its protein product is CASSLEISYNSPLHF. This chain connects TRBV6-5 to TRBJ1-6; D unclear. The germline V gene has CDR1 MNHEY and CDR2 SVGAGI. The CDR3 covers 15 residues. V was cut by 6 bases and J by 0 bases, with 9 bases left in between.

V is TRBV7-6 and J is TRBJ2-2; 7 bases are a match to TRBD1. Per germline, CDR1 SGHVS and CDR2 FNYEAQ. Trimming took 2 bases from V and 1 from J; bases not matched to a gene: 4. This CDR3 has 16 residues. CDR3 region: CASSLQGQQNTGELFF. The CDR3 bases are TGTGCCAGCAGCTTACAGGGACAGCAGAACACCGGGGAGCTGTTTTTT.

The rearrangement uses TRBV28 and TRBJ1-1; D remains unclear. Germline V gives CDR1 MDHEN, CDR2 SYDVKM. Trimming pared 2 bases from V and 4 bases from J, leaving 11 bases between. The length of the CDR3 is 14 residues. The CDR3 DNA reads TGTGCCAGCAGTTTACGGGAGGTAGGCACTGAAGCTTTCTTT. The encoded protein is CASSLREVGTEAFF.

The rearrangement links TRBV5-1 to TRBJ2-3, with 8 bases that match TRBD1. This CDR3 is 13 amino acids long. Losses at the gene ends were 7 bases for V and 2 bases for J; bases not matched to a gene: 3. CDR1 and CDR2 (germline): SGHRS, YFSETQ. CDR3 in DNA: TGCGCCAGCCGGACAGGGTCCACAGATACGCAGTATTTT. It translates to CASRTGSTDTQYF.

J is TRBJ1-5 and V is TRBV6-5; D gene unclear. Germline assignment: CDR1 MNHEY and CDR2 SVGAGI. Trimming left V 4 bases short and J 4 bases short, with 11 bases between. The CDR3 covers 14 residues. CDR3 region: CASSLLRGNQPQHF. As DNA, the CDR3 is TGTGCCAGCAGTTTGCTCAGAGGGAATCAGCCCCAGCATTTT.

This clone is a singleton in its sample. The rearrangement uses TRBV19 and TRBJ1-2; tentatively, D is TRBD1 (5 bases). Between the trimmed V and J ends, which lost 7 bases and 2 bases, there was a span of 23 bases. Germline V gene sequence: CDR1 LNHDA, CDR2 SQIVND (reference sequence). The CDR3 runs 17 residues. The CDR3 is CASMPATASFLNYGYTF. The DNA for the CDR3 is TGTGCCAGTATGCCAGCGACAGCGAGTTTCTTAAACTATGGCTACACCTTC.

The chain is built from TRBV5-6 and TRBJ1-6, with D perhaps TRBD1 (6 bases). Germline values: CDR1 SGHDT, CDR2 YYEEEE. This CDR3 is 12 amino acids long. V lost 6 bases, J lost 7 bases, and 8 bases lay in between. The chain's CDR3 is CASNGQNSPLHF. The CDR3 DNA sequence: TGTGCCAGCAACGGACAGAATTCACCCCTCCACTTT.

J is TRBJ1-5 and V is TRBV19; no definite D call. The CDR3 is made up of 17 amino acids. Trimming left V 3 bases short and J 2 bases short, with 17 bases between. Germline CDR1 and CDR2: LNHDA and SQIVND (reference sequence). The DNA of the CDR3 is TGTGCCAGTAGTATTCTCGGGGATGACCGGCGCAATCAGCCCCAGCATTTT. It specifies CASSILGDDRRNQPQHF. Drawing the rest from reference TRBV19 and TRBJ1-5, the complete variable domain is DGGITQSPKYLFRKEGQNVTLSCEQNLNHDAMYWYRQDPGQGLRLIYYSQIVNDFQKGDIAEGYSVSREKKESFPLTVTSAQKNPTAFYLCASSILGDDRRNQPQHFGDGTRLSIL.

This chain joins TRBV5-1 and TRBJ1-4, with unresolved D. V lost 4 bases and J 8 bases, leaving 9 bases between the germline ends. CDR1 SGHRS and CDR2 YFSETQ come from the germline V gene. The CDR3 is 12 amino acids. The CDR3 protein is CASSISGEKLFF. Written as DNA, the CDR3 is TGCGCCAGCAGCATTTCAGGCGAAAAACTGTTTTTT.

This clone was seen a single time. The genes are TRBV19 and TRBJ1-1; D is undetermined. Trimming removed 3 bases from V and 1 base from J, with 9 bases in between. CDR3 length equals 14 residues. The germline gives CDR1 LNHDA, CDR2 SQIVND (reference sequence). The CDR3 DNA reads as TGTGCCAGTAGTATCCGGCAGGAGAACACTGAAGCTTTCTTT. Protein: CASSIRQENTEAFF.

This clone was picked up one time. The DNA for the CDR3 is TGTGCCAGCAGCTTCTCAGGGGTCACAGATACGCAGTATTTT. Its protein product is CASSFSGVTDTQYF. The chain has TRBV5-4 and TRBJ2-3, with a possible D match to TRBD1 (6 bases). Germline V lookup: CDR1 SGHNT, CDR2 YYREEE (reference sequence). This CDR3 region has 14 residues. V lost 2 bases to trimming and J lost 2 bases, with 9 bases between them.

Here the CDR3 reads CAWSARTGGQQPQHF. CDR3 coding DNA: TGTGCCTGGAGTGCCCGGACAGGGGGACAACAGCCCCAGCATTTT. This chain connects TRBV30 to TRBJ1-5, with TRBD1 matching over 10 bases. CDR1 is GTSNPN and CDR2 is SVGIG in the germline V gene (reference sequence). Trimming at V came to 1 base and at J to 7 bases, leaving 7 bases not matched to a gene. There are 15 residues in the CDR3.

The table lists this clone with a count of one. This rearrangement joins TRBV21-1 to TRBJ2-7; the table's TRBD1 call for D was not verified on the DNA. TRBV21-1 is assigned pseudogene status. CDR3 length equals 12 residues. The CDR3 sequence is CASSKGGLEQYF. The CDR3 DNA follows: TGTGCCAGCAGCAAAGGGGGCCTCGAGCAGTACTTC.

The genes are TRBV18 and TRBJ1-4; D gene unclear. The CDR3 spans 12 residues. V was clipped by 9 bases and J by 7 bases, with 12 bases between them. The germline V gene has CDR1 KGHSH and CDR2 LQKENI. CDR3 nucleotides: TGTGCCAGGGCAAAGGGAGGTGAAAAACTGTTTTTT. It specifies CARAKGGEKLFF.

The rearrangement joins TRBV19 to TRBJ2-1; 10 nucleotides match TRBD2. Germline CDR1 and CDR2: LNHDA and SQIVND (reference sequence). V lost 6 bases to trimming and J lost 3 bases; unmatched junction nucleotides: 5. The CDR3 covers 15 residues. CDR3 DNA sequence: TGTGCCAGTAGGTTAGCGGGGGGCCGCTACAATGAGCAGTTCTTC. As protein: CASRLAGGRYNEQFF.

The chain carries TRBV7-9 and TRBJ1-2, with 7 bases lining up with TRBD1. Per the germline V gene, CDR1 is SEHNR and CDR2 is FQNEAQ (reference sequence). The V and J ends lost 5 bases and 4 bases, in that order; junction bases with no gene match: 7. The CDR3 has 14 amino acids. The DNA for the CDR3 is TGTGCCAGCAGCGCGACAGGGCCGTTCTATGGCTACACCTTC. This codes for CASSATGPFYGYTF. Supplemented by reference TRBV7-9 and TRBJ1-2, the full variable domain reads DTGVSQNPRHKITKRGQNVTFRCDPISEHNRLYWYRQTLGQGPEFLTYFQNEAQLEKSRLLSDRFSAERPKGSFSTLEIQRTEQGDSAMYLCASSATGPFYGYTFGSGTRLTVV.

This chain uses TRBV27 with TRBJ1-2, with D maybe TRBD1 (5 bases). CDR3 length equals 13 residues. The V gene lost 7 bases and the J gene lost 4 bases, with 13 bases spanning the gap. Germline V CDR1 and CDR2: MNHEY, SMNVEV (reference sequence). As DNA, the CDR3 is TGTGCCAGCAAGGTATCCGGGGGCTATGGCTACACCTTC. Translated: CASKVSGGYGYTF.

The chain combines TRBV4-3 with TRBJ1-6; tentatively, D is TRBD1 (5 bases). CDR3 length equals 17 residues. Germline V gene lookup returns CDR1 LGHNA and CDR2 YSLEER. Between the trimmed V and J ends, which lost 3 bases and 1 base, there was a span of 13 bases. The CDR3 DNA is TGCGCCAGCAGCCAGTTTCTTCAGGGTTCCTATAATTCACCCCTCCACTTT. It yields the protein CASSQFLQGSYNSPLHF.

The chain combines TRBV28 with TRBJ1-6, with D perhaps TRBD1 (5 bases). The CDR3 has 15 residues. Trimming took 6 bases from V and 7 from J, leaving 16 bases between them. The germline V gene encodes CDR1 MDHEN and CDR2 SYDVKM. The CDR3 reads CASSIPGGDNSPLHF. CDR3 sequence (DNA): TGTGCCAGCAGCATTCCCGGGGGAGACAATTCACCCCTCCACTTT.

This clone is a singleton in its sample. The chain uses TRBV2 and TRBJ1-2; D is undetermined. CDR3 length equals 15 residues. V lost 6 bases and J lost 4, with 18 bases in between. The germline V gene encodes CDR1 SNHLY and CDR2 FYNNEI. CDR3 amino acids: CASSPSPSYGYGYTF. The DNA of the CDR3 is TGTGCCAGCAGCCCCAGCCCTAGCTATGGCTATGGCTACACCTTC. Full variable domain (remainder filled in from reference TRBV2 and TRBJ1-2): EPEVTQTPSHQVTQMGQEVILRCVPISNHLYFYWYRQILGQKVEFLVSFYNNEISEKSEIFDDQFSVERPDGSNFTLKIRSTKLEDSAMYFCASSPSPSYGYGYTFGSGTRLTVV.

Only a few counts were recorded for this clone. The DNA for the CDR3 is TGTGCCTGGAGTGTAATTGGGACAGCAGCCCAGCATTTT. Protein: CAWSVIGTAAQHF. The chain links TRBV30 to TRBJ1-5; 7 bases line up with TRBD1. The V gene's germline CDR1 is GTSNPN and CDR2 SVGIG (reference sequence). V lost 0 bases, J lost 11 bases, and 7 bases stayed unmatched. The CDR3 has 13 residues.

This rearrangement joins TRBV2 to TRBJ1-1; 8 bases agree with TRBD1. The V gene end was trimmed by 6 bases and the J gene end by 5 bases; junction bases not matched to a gene: 8. The germline gives CDR1 SNHLY, CDR2 FYNNEI. The CDR3 extends over 14 amino acids. The chain's CDR3 is CASRGDRRETEAFF. CDR3 nucleotide sequence: TGTGCCAGCAGAGGGGACAGGAGGGAGACTGAAGCTTTCTTT.

This rearrangement joins TRBV4-3 to TRBJ1-2, with 10 bases fitting TRBD1. The CDR3 runs 18 residues. J was trimmed by 1 base and V by 0 bases; bases with no gene match: 8. Per germline, CDR1 LGHNA and CDR2 YSLEER. The DNA of the CDR3 is TGCGCCAGCAGCCAAGATCTGGGGGGGACAGGGGTTAACTATGGCTACACCTTC. Residues: CASSQDLGGTGVNYGYTF.